The source of this T cell receptor beta chain is a study of OX40 agonist ivuxolimab in advanced cancers. This CDR3 is 14 amino acids long. Trimming removed 2 bases at V and 3 bases at J, with 8 bases between. Per the germline V gene, CDR1 is SGHRS and CDR2 is YFSETQ. This table comes from immunoSEQ multiplex PCR, and its TCRdb copy is limited to in-frame clones, with some not included. The sample has about 48,000 clones, around 80% seen once. The receptor's source is an adult with an advanced solid tumor such as melanoma, head and neck, liver or kidney cancer. The chain is built from TRBV5-1 and TRBJ1-4; D gene unclear. The sample consisted of CD4+ or CD8+ T cells sorted from blood, taken in a trial of the OX40 agonist ivuxolimab. The DNA for the CDR3 is TGCGCCAGCAGCTTTGACGGATCTAATGAAAAACTGTTTTTT. Translated, it gives CASSFDGSNEKLFF.